A single sample is the source of the 20 T cell receptor beta chains below, sequenced in a study of T cells in Graves' hyperthyroidism and ophthalmopathy. Amplification of TCR beta CDR3 regions used RNA as the template. A first-round RT-PCR of the TCR CDR3 used the HTBI primer set. TCRdb re-derived calls from the multiplex PCR reads in MiXCR, one entry per CDR3 protein. The data hold approximately 480,000 distinct CDR3 sequences, with around 20% observed a single time. Sequenced material: blood. The receptors come from a man between 18 and 29 years old with Graves' hyperthyroidism.

This clonotype was seen repeatedly, ten times or more. The chain uses TRBV25-1 and TRBJ1-5, with unresolved D. The CDR3 spans 18 residues. The ends were cut back, 4 bases at V and 1 base at J, with 20 bases in the middle. Germline V gene data show CDR1 as MGHDK and CDR2 as SYGVNS. The CDR3, as DNA: TGTGCCAGCAGTGCACGATATAACAGAGCTGCGAGCAATCAGCCCCAGCATTTT. This gives the protein CASSARYNRAASNQPQHF. Filled out from reference TRBV25-1 and TRBJ1-5, the complete variable domain reads EADIYQTPRYLVIGTGKKITLECSQTMGHDKMYWYQQDPGMELHLIHYSYGVNSTEKGDLSSESTVSRIRTEHFPLTLESARPSHTSQYLCASSARYNRAASNQPQHFGDGTRLSIL.

The V gene is TRBV6-1, the J gene TRBJ1-1; no reliable D call. The CDR3 totals 14 residues. Deletions cut 6 bases from V and 1 base from J, with 12 bases between. Germline V CDR1 and CDR2: MNHNS, SASEGT. The CDR3 spells CASSSTLQNTEAFF. CDR3 DNA sequence: TGTGCCAGCAGCTCTACACTGCAGAACACTGAAGCTTTCTTT.

The chain uses TRBV9 and TRBJ1-2; D not resolved. Trimming cost V 0 bases and J 4 bases, with 10 bases left between them. Germline V CDR1 and CDR2: SGDLS, YYNGEE. The CDR3 is made up of 14 amino acids. This chain's CDR3 is CASSVAGRTYGYTF. In DNA form, the CDR3 reads TGTGCCAGCAGCGTAGCGGGGAGGACCTATGGCTACACCTTC.

V is TRBV6-1 and J is TRBJ1-5; a weak D match, TRBD1 (6 bases). CDR3 length: 15 amino acids. V dropped 5 bases and J dropped 0 bases, with 11 bases sitting between them. Germline V gene lookup returns CDR1 MNHNS and CDR2 SASEGT. The CDR3 nucleotides are TGTGCCAGCAGTACACCCAGGGGTAGCAATCAGCCCCAGCATTTT. It yields the protein CASSTPRGSNQPQHF.

This clonotype was seen many times. V is TRBV10-2 and J is TRBJ1-5; D is possibly TRBD1 (6 bases). Trimming removed 3 bases at V and 0 bases at J, with 15 bases between. This CDR3 has 17 residues. Germline V gene data show CDR1 as WSHSY and CDR2 as SAAADI. This CDR3 is CASSDPGADYSNQPQHF. In DNA form, the CDR3 reads TGCGCCAGCAGTGATCCGGGGGCAGACTATAGCAATCAGCCCCAGCATTTT.

CDR3 nucleotide sequence: TGTGCCACCCTGCGAGACAGGTTACAAAATGAGCAGTTCTTC. This codes for CATLRDRLQNEQFF. V gene TRBV2 combines with J gene TRBJ2-1; D possibly corresponds to TRBD1 (6 bases). Trimming took 10 bases from V and 7 from J, leaving 20 bases between them. Germline CDR1 and CDR2: SNHLY and FYNNEI. The CDR3 has 14 residues.

This clonotype has a count of ten or more. The chain employs TRBV28 and TRBJ1-5, with D perhaps matching TRBD1 (5 bases). Per the germline V gene, CDR1 is MDHEN and CDR2 is SYDVKM. This CDR3 region has 16 residues. Between the trimmed V and J ends, which lost 2 bases and 1 base, there was a span of 12 bases. CDR3 DNA sequence: TGTGCCAGCAGTTTAATCCGACAGTCCAGCAATCAGCCCCAGCATTTT. This codes for CASSLIRQSSNQPQHF.

This clonotype came up many times. J is TRBJ1-5 and V is TRBV28; tentatively, D is TRBD1 (6 bases). The V gene lost 7 bases and the J gene lost 3 bases, with 10 bases spanning the gap. The CDR3 totals 13 residues. The V gene's germline CDR1 is MDHEN and CDR2 SYDVKM. The CDR3 DNA sequence: TGTGCCAGCAATAGGGGGATCAATCAGCCCCAGCATTTT. This encodes CASNRGINQPQHF.

This clonotype was seen at least ten times. This chain joins TRBV30 and TRBJ1-1; no reliable D call. Looked up from germline, CDR1 is GTSNPN and CDR2 is SVGIG (reference sequence). The CDR3 has 12 amino acids. The germline V and J ends were trimmed by 1 base and 5 bases, with 8 bases remaining between them. The CDR3 loop is CAWSGYQTEAFF. In DNA form, the CDR3 reads TGTGCCTGGAGTGGCTATCAGACTGAAGCTTTCTTT. Together with reference TRBV30 and TRBJ1-1, the CDR3 gives the full variable domain: SQTIHQWPATLVQPVGSPLSLECTVEGTSNPNLYWYRQAAGRGLQLLFYSVGIGQISSEVPQNLSASRPQDRQFILSSKKLLLSDSGFYLCAWSGYQTEAFFGQGTRLTVV.

V is TRBV10-3 and J is TRBJ1-2; no reliable D call. Germline V CDR1 and CDR2: ENHRY, SYGVKD. V was shortened by 3 bases and J by 8 bases, with 7 bases between the two germline ends. The CDR3 loop spans 11 amino acids. The CDR3 DNA reads TGTGCCATCAGTGACCGCGGGGGCTACACCTTC. As protein: CAISDRGGYTF.

In this sample, this clonotype turned up many times. The chain links TRBV28 to TRBJ1-1; 9 bases are a match to TRBD1. The germline V gene encodes CDR1 MDHEN and CDR2 SYDVKM. Trimming at V came to 5 bases and at J to 10 bases, leaving 2 bases not matched to a gene. CDR3 length equals 11 residues. Here the CDR3 DNA reads TGTGCCAGCAGTGAGGACAGGGGAGCTTTCTTT. This translates into CASSEDRGAFF.

This clonotype was counted ten times or more. The rearrangement uses TRBV6-1 and TRBJ2-5; 7 nucleotides agree with TRBD1. Per the germline V gene, CDR1 is MNHNS and CDR2 is SASEGT. The CDR3 length is 12 residues. After removal of 9 bases from V and 4 bases from J, the junction contained 5 bases not matched to a gene. Here the CDR3 reads CARPDRVETQYF. CDR3 DNA sequence: TGTGCCAGACCCGACAGGGTAGAGACCCAGTACTTC.

In its sample, this clonotype was seen a few times. The chain uses TRBV5-1 and TRBJ2-7; D is ambiguous. Germline CDR1 and CDR2: SGHRS and YFSETQ. The germline V and J ends were trimmed by 0 bases and 4 bases, with 17 bases remaining between them. The CDR3 runs 16 residues. CDR3 amino acids: CASSLEAGFRAYEQYF. The DNA for the CDR3 is TGCGCCAGCAGCTTGGAAGCTGGATTTAGGGCGTACGAGCAGTACTTC.

There are many counts of this clonotype. The chain recombines TRBV27 with TRBJ1-1, with 7 bases aligning to TRBD1. The CDR3 has 14 residues. Trimming removed 6 bases from V and 4 bases from J; junction bases left unmatched: 8. CDR1 and CDR2 from the germline V gene are MNHEY and SMNVEV (reference sequence). The CDR3 nucleotides are TGTGCCAGCAGCTCTTCCAGGGGGTCCACTGAAGCTTTCTTT. Its translation is CASSSSRGSTEAFF.

This clonotype was counted at least ten times. The chain has TRBV6-5 and TRBJ2-2; maybe TRBD1 (6 bases). Germline CDR1 and CDR2: MNHEY and SVGAGI. The CDR3 is 16 residues long. With 1 base removed from V and 2 bases from J, the gap between germline ends came to 11 bases. The CDR3 bases are TGTGCCAGCAGTTACTACAGGGACGGAAACACCGGGGAGCTGTTTTTT. Translated: CASSYYRDGNTGELFF.

This clonotype showed up just once. The rearrangement uses TRBV5-8 and TRBJ1-1; 7 bases agree with TRBD1. This CDR3 has 14 residues. The V and J ends lost 1 base and 4 bases, in that order; junction bases with no gene match: 4. Per the germline V gene, CDR1 is SGHTS and CDR2 is YDEGEE. This CDR3 reads CASSLTGAFTEAFF. DNA for the CDR3: TGTGCCAGCAGCTTGACAGGGGCTTTCACTGAAGCTTTCTTT.

A remark on this clonotype: With a much larger clone just one base away, this may be a read error. The rearrangement uses TRBV14 and TRBJ2-5, with D possibly matching TRBD1 (6 bases). Germline V gene data show CDR1 as SGHDN and CDR2 as FVKESK. CDR3 length: 13 amino acids. Here the CDR3 DNA reads TGTGCCGGCAGCGCACGGACAGAGGGGACCCAGTACTTC. Its protein product is CAGSARTEGTQYF.

With regard to this clonotype: One end of the junction is discordant with germline, which a read error may explain. The chain uses TRBV6-1 and TRBJ1-2; tentatively, D is TRBD1 (5 bases). The CDR3 consists of 14 residues. Germline assignment: CDR1 MNHNS and CDR2 SASEGT. The DNA for the CDR3 is TGCGCCAGCAGTACCCTCGGGACTGGCTATGGCTACACCTTC. Its protein product is CASSTLGTGYGYTF.

This clonotype appeared a few times. The CDR3 nucleotides read TGTGCTAGTGGTTTGTGGGTCGGACAGGGGTCGACCTACGAGCAGTACTTC. It is translated as CASGLWVGQGSTYEQYF. The chain has TRBV12-5 and TRBJ2-7; 9 bases match TRBD1. The J segment lost 2 bases and the V segment lost 2 bases, leaving 10 bases of the junction unmatched. The CDR3 runs to 17 residues. Germline V CDR1 and CDR2: LGHNT, FRNRAP.

This clonotype was observed a handful of times. The V call is TRBV20-1, the J call TRBJ1-1; D call uncertain. V was pared by 3 bases and J by 4 bases, with 9 bases between. The CDR3 has 12 residues. Per the germline V gene, CDR1 is DFQATT and CDR2 is SNEGSKA (reference sequence). The CDR3 region is CSARSAGTEAFF. The DNA for the CDR3 is TGCAGTGCTAGGTCTGCGGGCACTGAAGCTTTCTTT.